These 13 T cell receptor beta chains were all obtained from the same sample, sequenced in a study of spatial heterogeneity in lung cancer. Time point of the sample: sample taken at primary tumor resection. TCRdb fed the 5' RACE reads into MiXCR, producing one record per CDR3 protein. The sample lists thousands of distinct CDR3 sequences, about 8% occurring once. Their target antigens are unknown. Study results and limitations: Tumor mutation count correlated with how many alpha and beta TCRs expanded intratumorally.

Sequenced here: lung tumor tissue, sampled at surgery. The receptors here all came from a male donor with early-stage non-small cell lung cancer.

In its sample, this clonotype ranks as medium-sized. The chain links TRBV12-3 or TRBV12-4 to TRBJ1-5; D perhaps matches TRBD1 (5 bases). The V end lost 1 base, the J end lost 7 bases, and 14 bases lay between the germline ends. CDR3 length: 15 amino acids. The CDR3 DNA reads TGTGCCAGCAGTTTAGTTGTCGGGGGAGGCCAGCCCCAGCATTTT. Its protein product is CASSLVVGGGQPQHF.

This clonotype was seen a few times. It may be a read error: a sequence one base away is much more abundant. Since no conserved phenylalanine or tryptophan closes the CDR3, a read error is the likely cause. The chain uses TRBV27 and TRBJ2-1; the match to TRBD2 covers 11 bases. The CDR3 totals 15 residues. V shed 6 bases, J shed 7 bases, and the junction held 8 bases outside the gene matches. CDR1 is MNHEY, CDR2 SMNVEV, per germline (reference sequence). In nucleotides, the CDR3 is TGTGCCAGCAGCCCACTAGCGGGGGACCTAAATGAGCAGTTCTAC. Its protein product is CASSPLAGDLNEQFY.

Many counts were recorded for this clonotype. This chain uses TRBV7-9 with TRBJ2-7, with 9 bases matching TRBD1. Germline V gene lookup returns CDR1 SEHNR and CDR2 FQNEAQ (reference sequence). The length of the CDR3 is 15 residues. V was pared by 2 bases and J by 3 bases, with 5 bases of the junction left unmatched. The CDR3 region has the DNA TGTGCCAGCAGCTTACCCCCGGGACAGGGCTACGAGCAGTACTTC. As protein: CASSLPPGQGYEQYF.

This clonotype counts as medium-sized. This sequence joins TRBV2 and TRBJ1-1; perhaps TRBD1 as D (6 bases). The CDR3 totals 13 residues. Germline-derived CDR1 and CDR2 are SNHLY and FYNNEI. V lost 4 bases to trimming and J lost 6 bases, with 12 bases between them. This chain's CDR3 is CASSVYREAEAFF. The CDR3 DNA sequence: TGTGCCAGCAGTGTATACAGGGAGGCTGAAGCTTTCTTT.

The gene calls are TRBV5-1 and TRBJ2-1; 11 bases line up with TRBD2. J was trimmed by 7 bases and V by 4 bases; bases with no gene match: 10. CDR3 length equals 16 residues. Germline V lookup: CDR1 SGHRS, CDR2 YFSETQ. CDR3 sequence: CASSLARASGGNEQFF. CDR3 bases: TGCGCCAGCAGCCTCGCTAGGGCTAGCGGGGGGAATGAGCAGTTCTTC.

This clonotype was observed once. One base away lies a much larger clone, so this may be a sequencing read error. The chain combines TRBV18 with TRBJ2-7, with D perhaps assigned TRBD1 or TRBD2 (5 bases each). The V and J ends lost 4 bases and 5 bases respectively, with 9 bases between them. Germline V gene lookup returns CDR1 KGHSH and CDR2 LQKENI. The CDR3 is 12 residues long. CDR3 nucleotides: TGTGCCAGCTCACTCGGGGCCCACGAGCAGTACTTC. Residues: CASSLGAHEQYF.

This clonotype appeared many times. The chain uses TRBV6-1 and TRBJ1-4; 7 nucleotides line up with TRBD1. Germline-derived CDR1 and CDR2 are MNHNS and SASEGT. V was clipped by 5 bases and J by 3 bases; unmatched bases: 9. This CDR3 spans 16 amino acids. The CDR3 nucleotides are TGTGCCAGCAGTATGAATCAGGGGGAAGCTAATGAAAAACTGTTTTTT. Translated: CASSMNQGEANEKLFF.

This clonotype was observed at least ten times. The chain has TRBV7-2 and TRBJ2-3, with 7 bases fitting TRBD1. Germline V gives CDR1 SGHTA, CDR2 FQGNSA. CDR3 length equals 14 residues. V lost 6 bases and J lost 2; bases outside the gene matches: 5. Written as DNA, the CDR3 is TGTGCCAGCAGACCGGGACAGAACACAGATACGCAGTATTTT. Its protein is CASRPGQNTDTQYF.

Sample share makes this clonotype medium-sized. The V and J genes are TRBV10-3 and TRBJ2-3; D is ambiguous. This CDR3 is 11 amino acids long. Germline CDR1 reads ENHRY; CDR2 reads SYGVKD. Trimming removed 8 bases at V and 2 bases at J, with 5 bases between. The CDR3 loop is CAISTTDTQYF. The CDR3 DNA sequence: TGTGCCATCTCGACCACAGATACGCAGTATTTT.

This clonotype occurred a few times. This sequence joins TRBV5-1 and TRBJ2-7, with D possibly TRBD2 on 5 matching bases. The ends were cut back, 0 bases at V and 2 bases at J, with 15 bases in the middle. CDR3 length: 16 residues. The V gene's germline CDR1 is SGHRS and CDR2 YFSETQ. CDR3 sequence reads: CASSLASRGLPYEQYF. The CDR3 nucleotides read TGCGCCAGCAGCTTGGCCTCCCGGGGATTGCCCTACGAGCAGTACTTC.

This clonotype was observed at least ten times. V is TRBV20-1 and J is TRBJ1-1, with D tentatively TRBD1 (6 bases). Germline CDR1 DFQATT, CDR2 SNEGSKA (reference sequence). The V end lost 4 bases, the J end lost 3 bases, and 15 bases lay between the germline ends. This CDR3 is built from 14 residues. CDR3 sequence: CSANTGHGDTEAFF. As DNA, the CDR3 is TGCAGTGCTAACACAGGGCATGGGGACACTGAAGCTTTCTTT.

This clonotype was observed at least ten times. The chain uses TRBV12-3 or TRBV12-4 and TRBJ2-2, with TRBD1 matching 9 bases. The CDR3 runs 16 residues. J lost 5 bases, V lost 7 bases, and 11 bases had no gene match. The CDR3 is CASTPGKGQGTGELFF. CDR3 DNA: TGTGCCAGCACCCCTGGGAAGGGACAGGGAACCGGGGAGCTGTTTTTT.

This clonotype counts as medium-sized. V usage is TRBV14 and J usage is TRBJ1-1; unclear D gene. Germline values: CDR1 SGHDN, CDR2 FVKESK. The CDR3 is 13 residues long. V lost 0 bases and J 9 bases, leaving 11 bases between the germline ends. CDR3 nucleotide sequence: TGTGCCAGCAGCCAAGAAGGGCCTAGCCAAGCTTTCTTT. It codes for CASSQEGPSQAFF.